The 28 T cell receptor beta chains below come from one sample, sequenced in a study of control samples from healthy donors and cancer patients. Generated by immunoSEQ multiplex PCR, the TCRdb table keeps only in-frame clones and is missing some. The sample contains tens of thousands of clones, approximately 80% of which appear only once. The sequencing input was blood. The receptors here all came from a man aged 25-45 years in good health.

The chain is built from TRBV5-1 and TRBJ2-7; the D is unclear. V was trimmed by 0 bases and J by 5 bases, leaving 12 bases between them. CDR1 and CDR2 from the germline V gene are SGHRS and YFSETQ. The CDR3 has 14 amino acids. The CDR3 is CASSLGQFDDEQYF. As DNA, the CDR3 is TGCGCCAGCAGCTTGGGGCAGTTTGACGACGAGCAGTACTTC.

The rearrangement uses TRBV7-2 and TRBJ2-5, with 9 bases lining up with TRBD2. From germline, CDR1 is SGHTA and CDR2 FQGNSA. With V trimmed by 5 bases and J by 4 bases, 14 bases remained unmatched. This CDR3 contains 17 residues. The CDR3 nucleotides read TGTGCCAGCAGCCCCCTGGCGTGGCGGGGGGGCCGAGAGACCCAGTACTTC. It encodes CASSPLAWRGGRETQYF. The whole variable domain, filled in from reference TRBV7-2 and TRBJ2-5, reads GAGVSQSPSNKVTEKGKDVELRCDPISGHTALYWYRQSLGQGLEFLIYFQGNSAPDKSGLPSDRFSAERTGGSVSTLTIQRTQQEDSAVYLCASSPLAWRGGRETQYFGPGTRLLVL.

V is TRBV28 and J is TRBJ2-7; 8 bases are shared with TRBD1. This CDR3 has 11 amino acids. Germline loops: CDR1 MDHEN, CDR2 SYDVKM. After removal of 6 bases from V and 6 bases from J, the junction contained 1 base not matched to a gene. The CDR3 coding sequence is TGTGCCAGCAGGACAGGGGCCGAGCAGTACTTC. This codes for CASRTGAEQYF.

The chain carries TRBV7-9 and TRBJ1-3; possibly TRBD1 for D (6 bases). The V and J ends lost 6 bases and 2 bases respectively, with 17 bases between them. The CDR3 consists of 16 residues. CDR1 is SEHNR and CDR2 is FQNEAQ in the germline V gene (reference sequence). The CDR3 DNA reads as TGTGCCAGCAGACCTAAATACAGGGAGCCTGGAAACACCATATATTTT. Amino acids: CASRPKYREPGNTIYF.

V and J are TRBV11-2 and TRBJ2-7; D not certain. The V and J ends lost 0 bases and 2 bases respectively, with 11 bases between them. There are 15 residues in the CDR3. Germline lookup yields CDR1 SGHAT and CDR2 FQNNGV. The chain's CDR3 is CASSLEGVSPYEQYF. In DNA form, the CDR3 reads TGTGCCAGCAGCTTAGAGGGCGTAAGCCCCTACGAGCAGTACTTC.

The chain links TRBV21-1 to TRBJ1-2; TRBD1, as called in the table, went unchecked against the DNA. TRBV21-1 is designated a pseudogene. This CDR3 is built from 14 residues. The CDR3 sequence is CASSKVGRNYGYTF. The CDR3 DNA follows: TGTGCCAGCAGCAAAGTGGGCAGAAACTATGGCTACACCTTC.

This chain joins TRBV5-8 and TRBJ1-1; no clear D gene. The CDR3 is 16 residues long. Germline loops: CDR1 SGHTS, CDR2 YDEGEE. V was cut by 4 bases and J by 4 bases, with 20 bases left in between. The CDR3 nucleotides are TGTGCCAGCAGCCACCTAACCCTGGGAGCCTCCACTGAAGCTTTCTTT. Protein sequence: CASSHLTLGASTEAFF.

The V and J genes are TRBV7-3 and TRBJ1-6, with D perhaps TRBD1 (6 bases). V was shortened by 2 bases and J by 8 bases, with 13 bases between the two germline ends. Germline values: CDR1 SGHTA, CDR2 FQGTGA. The CDR3 runs to 15 residues. CDR3 loop: CASSLSTGLDSPLHF. The CDR3 DNA sequence: TGTGCCAGCAGCTTATCTACAGGGCTGGATTCACCCCTCCACTTT.

The J gene is TRBJ2-6, the V gene TRBV27, with 9 bases identical to TRBD2. CDR3 length: 15 residues. Germline V lookup: CDR1 MNHEY, CDR2 SMNVEV (reference sequence). The trim removed 6 bases at V and 1 base at J, leaving 1 base unmatched. The CDR3 reads CASRLAGSGANVLTF. The CDR3 region has the DNA TGTGCCAGCAGGCTAGCGGGGTCTGGGGCCAACGTCCTGACTTTC.

The genes are TRBV6-5 and TRBJ1-2, with TRBD1 identical over 8 bases. The germline CDR1 and CDR2 sequences are MNHEY and SVGAGI. The CDR3 runs 13 residues. The V and J ends lost 6 bases and 7 bases, in that order; junction bases with no gene match: 7. The chain's CDR3 is CASRIGQGRGYTF. CDR3 DNA: TGTGCCAGCAGAATCGGACAGGGCCGTGGCTACACCTTC.

The chain couples TRBV5-1 to TRBJ1-6, with a weak D call TRBD1 (5 bases). V was trimmed by 0 bases and J by 7 bases, leaving 11 bases between them. The CDR3 loop spans 15 amino acids. The germline CDR1 and CDR2 sequences are SGHRS and YFSETQ. DNA for the CDR3: TGCGCCAGCAGCTTGGGGGGGGACGGAAATTCACCCCTCCACTTT. Translation: CASSLGGDGNSPLHF.

The V gene is TRBV11-2, the J gene TRBJ1-2, with D uncertain. With 4 bases removed from V and 4 bases from J, the gap between germline ends came to 16 bases. Germline-derived CDR1 and CDR2 are SGHAT and FQNNGV. The CDR3 is 15 residues long. The CDR3 DNA follows: TGTGCCAGCAGCTCCCCAGCGAAGGGCCCCTATGGCTACACCTTC. The encoded protein is CASSSPAKGPYGYTF.

About this clone itself: The same CDR3 can be traced to other DNA sequences in this sample. The chain is built from TRBV9 and TRBJ2-7; D tentatively reads TRBD1 or TRBD2 (5 bases each). Germline V CDR1 and CDR2: SGDLS, YYNGEE. This CDR3 is 14 amino acids long. The V gene lost 0 bases and the J gene lost 0 bases, with 7 bases spanning the gap. CDR3 protein: CASSVEGSSYEQYF. The CDR3 nucleotides read TGTGCCAGCAGCGTAGAGGGGAGCTCCTACGAGCAGTACTTC.

This chain links TRBV18 with TRBJ2-2, with 7 bases identical to TRBD1. The V segment lost 4 bases and the J segment 5 bases; nucleotides outside the gene matches: 7. From germline, CDR1 is KGHSH and CDR2 LQKENI. There are 15 residues in the CDR3. The CDR3 sequence: CASSLGQDGTGELFF. CDR3 DNA: TGTGCCAGCTCACTCGGACAGGATGGAACCGGGGAGCTGTTTTTT.

This clone turned up a few times. The J gene is TRBJ2-3, the V gene TRBV7-3, with 8 nucleotides matching TRBD1. The CDR3 runs to 15 residues. The germline V gene has CDR1 SGHTA and CDR2 FQGTGA. J lost 6 bases, V lost 5 bases, and 10 bases had no gene match. The CDR3 sequence: CASSIGQGWSDTQYF. DNA of the CDR3: TGTGCCAGCAGCATAGGACAGGGATGGTCGGATACGCAGTATTTT.

The chain employs TRBV7-9 and TRBJ1-1; D is undetermined. The CDR3 extends over 16 amino acids. V gave up 0 bases and J gave up 4 bases, with 15 bases separating them. Per the germline V gene, CDR1 is SEHNR and CDR2 is FQNEAQ (reference sequence). Written as DNA, the CDR3 is TGTGCCAGCAGCTTAGCCCCCACGTGGGGTGGCACTGAAGCTTTCTTT. The encoded protein is CASSLAPTWGGTEAFF.

There are a few counts of this clone. V is TRBV28 and J is TRBJ1-2, with TRBD1 matching over 10 bases. The CDR3 runs 16 residues. Trimming took 5 bases from V and 5 from J; bases not matched to a gene: 11. In germline, CDR1 is MDHEN, CDR2 SYDVKM. CDR3: CASSTSFDRGLYGYTF. The CDR3 DNA sequence: TGTGCCAGCAGTACGTCCTTTGACAGGGGGCTTTATGGCTACACCTTC.

This clone was seen only once. The chain carries TRBV27 and TRBJ2-2; D assignment may be TRBD1 or TRBD2 (5 bases each). The V end was cut by 6 bases, the J end by 6 bases, with 20 bases between. Germline assignment: CDR1 MNHEY and CDR2 SMNVEV (reference sequence). The CDR3 totals 16 residues. CDR3 bases: TGTGCCAGCAGCTTAAGAGGGGACGGCCGCCCCGGGGAGCTGTTTTTT. It is translated as CASSLRGDGRPGELFF.

The J gene is TRBJ1-2, the V gene TRBV29-1; 8 bases fit TRBD1. This CDR3 has 15 amino acids. With V trimmed by 4 bases and J by 6 bases, 13 bases remained unmatched. Germline V lookup: CDR1 SQVTM, CDR2 ANQGSEA. The CDR3 is CSVGTGGDRFNGYTF. The CDR3 DNA is TGCAGCGTTGGTACTGGGGGGGACAGGTTCAATGGCTACACCTTC.

The V and J genes are TRBV6-5 and TRBJ1-4; D unclear. The ends were cut back, 10 bases at V and 7 bases at J, with 19 bases in the middle. Germline CDR1 and CDR2: MNHEY and SVGAGI. The CDR3 sequence is 14 residues long. The CDR3 sequence: CATVPGFMGEKLFF. CDR3 nucleotides: TGTGCCACCGTTCCCGGGTTCATGGGTGAAAAACTGTTTTTT.

This chain uses TRBV6-5 with TRBJ1-6; no clear D gene. V was clipped by 2 bases and J by 0 bases, with 8 bases between them. This CDR3 has 16 amino acids. The germline gives CDR1 MNHEY, CDR2 SVGAGI. The CDR3 sequence: CASSYGGNSYNSPLHF. The CDR3 DNA reads TGTGCCAGCAGTTACGGAGGGAACTCCTATAATTCACCCCTCCACTTT.

V and J are TRBV11-2 and TRBJ1-6; possible D gene TRBD1, 5 bases. V lost 5 bases to trimming and J lost 0 bases, with 20 bases between them. The germline CDR1 and CDR2 sequences are SGHAT and FQNNGV. The CDR3 extends over 19 amino acids. CDR3 sequence reads: CASSRTPGRLSSYNSPLHF. In nucleotides, the CDR3 is TGTGCCAGCAGCCGTACGCCGGGACGGCTAAGCTCCTATAATTCACCCCTCCACTTT.

To note about this clone: Other DNA sequences in this specimen translate into the identical CDR3. The chain uses TRBV18 and TRBJ1-5; 7 nucleotides match TRBD1. CDR3 length: 14 amino acids. With 3 bases clipped from V and 2 bases from J, the junction kept 1 base outside the gene matches. Germline V CDR1 and CDR2: KGHSH, LQKENI. CDR3 loop: CASSPGQGNQPQHF. CDR3 coding DNA: TGTGCCAGCTCACCCGGACAGGGCAATCAGCCCCAGCATTTT. Drawing the rest from reference TRBV18 and TRBJ1-5, the complete variable domain is NAGVMQNPRHLVRRRGQEARLRCSPMKGHSHVYWYRQLPEEGLKFMVYLQKENIIDESGMPKERFSAEFPKEGPSILRIQQVVRGDSAAYFCASSPGQGNQPQHFGDGTRLSIL.

The chain has TRBV3-1 (or the pseudogene TRBV3-2) and TRBJ2-2, with a possible D match to TRBD2 (5 bases). The V end lost 3 bases, the J end lost 1 base, and 12 bases lay between the germline ends. The germline gives CDR1 LGHDT, CDR2 YNNKEL (reference sequence). The CDR3 sequence is 16 residues long. The CDR3 loop reads CASSQKIGENTGELFF. The DNA for the CDR3 is TGTGCCAGCAGCCAGAAAATCGGGGAGAACACCGGGGAGCTGTTTTTT.

The chain has TRBV27 and TRBJ1-3; D possibly corresponds to TRBD1 (5 bases). The germline V and J ends were trimmed by 2 bases and 0 bases, with 5 bases remaining between them. Germline CDR1 is MNHEY and CDR2 is SMNVEV (reference sequence). The CDR3 consists of 14 residues. The chain's CDR3 is CASSLGGSGNTIYF. CDR3 coding DNA: TGTGCCAGCAGTTTAGGGGGCTCTGGAAACACCATATATTTT.

The genes are TRBV2 and TRBJ1-1; 7 bases match TRBD1. The ends lost 7 bases at V and 4 bases at J; junction bases unmatched: 3. Germline lookup yields CDR1 SNHLY and CDR2 FYNNEI. The CDR3 consists of 12 residues. This CDR3 reads CASIEGATEAFF. In DNA, the CDR3 is TGTGCCAGCATCGAGGGGGCCACTGAAGCTTTCTTT.

The chain recombines TRBV24-1 with TRBJ1-2; possible D gene TRBD1, 6 bases. CDR3 length: 15 amino acids. Germline values: CDR1 KGHDR, CDR2 SFDVKD. V was shortened by 4 bases and J by 2 bases, with 13 bases between the two germline ends. The CDR3 bases are TGTGCCACCAGTGAGAGCAGGGGTTGGAACTATGGCTACACCTTC. It is translated as CATSESRGWNYGYTF.

In DNA, the CDR3 is TGCGCCAGCAGCTTGGCCGAGACAGGAAATGAGCAGTTCTTC. Translating it yields CASSLAETGNEQFF. This chain joins TRBV5-1 and TRBJ2-1, with a weak D call TRBD1 (6 bases). Germline CDR1 and CDR2: SGHRS and YFSETQ. With 0 bases removed from V and 7 bases from J, the gap between germline ends came to 11 bases. CDR3 size: 14 residues.